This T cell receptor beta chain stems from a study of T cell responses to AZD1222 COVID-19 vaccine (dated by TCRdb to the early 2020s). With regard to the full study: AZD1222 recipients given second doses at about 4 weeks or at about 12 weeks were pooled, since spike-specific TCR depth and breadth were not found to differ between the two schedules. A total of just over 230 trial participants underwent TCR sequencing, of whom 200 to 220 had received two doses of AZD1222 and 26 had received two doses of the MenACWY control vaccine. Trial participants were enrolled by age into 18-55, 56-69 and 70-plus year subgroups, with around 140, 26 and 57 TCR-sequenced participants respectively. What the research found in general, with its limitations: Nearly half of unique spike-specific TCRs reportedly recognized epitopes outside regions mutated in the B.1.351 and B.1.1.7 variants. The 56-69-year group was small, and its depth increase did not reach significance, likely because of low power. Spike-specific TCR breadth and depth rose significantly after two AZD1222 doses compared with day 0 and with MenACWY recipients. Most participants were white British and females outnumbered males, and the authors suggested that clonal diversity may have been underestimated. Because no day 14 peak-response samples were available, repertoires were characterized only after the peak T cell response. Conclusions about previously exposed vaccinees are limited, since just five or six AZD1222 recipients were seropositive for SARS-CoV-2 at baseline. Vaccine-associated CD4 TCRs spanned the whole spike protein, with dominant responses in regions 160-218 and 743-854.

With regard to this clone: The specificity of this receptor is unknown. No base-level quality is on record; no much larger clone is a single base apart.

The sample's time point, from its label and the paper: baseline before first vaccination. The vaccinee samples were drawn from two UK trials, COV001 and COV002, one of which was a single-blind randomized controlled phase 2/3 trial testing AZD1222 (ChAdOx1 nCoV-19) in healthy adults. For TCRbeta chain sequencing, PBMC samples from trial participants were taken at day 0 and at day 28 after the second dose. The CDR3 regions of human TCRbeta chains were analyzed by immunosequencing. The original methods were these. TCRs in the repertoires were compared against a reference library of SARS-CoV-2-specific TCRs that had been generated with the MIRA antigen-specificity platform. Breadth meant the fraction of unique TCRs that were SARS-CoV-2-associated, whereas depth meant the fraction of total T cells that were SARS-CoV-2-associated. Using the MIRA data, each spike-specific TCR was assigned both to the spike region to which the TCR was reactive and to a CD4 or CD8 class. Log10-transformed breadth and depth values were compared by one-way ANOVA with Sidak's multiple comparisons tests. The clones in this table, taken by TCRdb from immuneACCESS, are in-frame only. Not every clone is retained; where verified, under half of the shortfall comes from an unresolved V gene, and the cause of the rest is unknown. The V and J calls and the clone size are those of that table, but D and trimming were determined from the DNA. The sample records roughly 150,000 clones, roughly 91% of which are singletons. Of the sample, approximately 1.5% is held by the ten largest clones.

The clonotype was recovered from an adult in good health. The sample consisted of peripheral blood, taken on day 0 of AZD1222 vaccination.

CDR3 loop: CASRETGEPQHF. The DNA reads as follows: TGTGCCAGCAGGGAGACAGGGGAGCCCCAGCATTTT. This receptor chain uses TRBV28 and TRBJ1-5, with 8 bases matching TRBD1. Based on the germline V gene, the CDR1 and CDR2 sequences are MDHEN and SYDVKM. The CDR3 spans 12 residues, from the cysteine through the phenylalanine. The kept DNA is CDR3 alone, 36 bases in frame from the first base. The germline V and J ends show losses of 6 bases and 8 bases respectively, and no gene match explains 3 bases of the junction. Beyond the CDR3, the reference TRBV28 and TRBJ1-5 genes provide the residues; the full variable domain reads: DVKVTQSSRYLVKRTGEKVFLECVQDMDHENMFWYRQDPGLGLRLIYFSYDVKMKEKGDIPEGYSVSREKKERFSLILESASTNQTSMYLCASRETGEPQHFGDGTRLSIL.